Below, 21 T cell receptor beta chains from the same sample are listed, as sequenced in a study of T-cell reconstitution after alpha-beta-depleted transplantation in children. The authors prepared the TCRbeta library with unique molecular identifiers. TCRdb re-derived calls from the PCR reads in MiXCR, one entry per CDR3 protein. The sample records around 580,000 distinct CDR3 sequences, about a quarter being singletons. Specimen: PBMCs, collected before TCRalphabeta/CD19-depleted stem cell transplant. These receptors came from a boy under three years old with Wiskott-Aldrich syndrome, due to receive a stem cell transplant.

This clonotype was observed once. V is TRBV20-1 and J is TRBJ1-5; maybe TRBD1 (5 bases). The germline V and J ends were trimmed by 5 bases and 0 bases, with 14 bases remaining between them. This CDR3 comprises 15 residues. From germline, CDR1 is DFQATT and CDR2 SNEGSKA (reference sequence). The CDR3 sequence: CSASPTTDSNQPQHF. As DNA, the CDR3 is TGCAGTGCTTCCCCCACGACAGATAGCAATCAGCCCCAGCATTTT.

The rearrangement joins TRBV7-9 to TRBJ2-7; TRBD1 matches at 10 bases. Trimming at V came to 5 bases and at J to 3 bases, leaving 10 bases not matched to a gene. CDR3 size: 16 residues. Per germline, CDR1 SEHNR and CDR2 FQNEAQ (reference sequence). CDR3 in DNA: TGTGCCAGCAGCCTACGAGGACAGGGGGGGGTCTACGAGCAGTACTTC. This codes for CASSLRGQGGVYEQYF. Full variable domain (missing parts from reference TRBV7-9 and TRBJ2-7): DTGVSQNPRHKITKRGQNVTFRCDPISEHNRLYWYRQTLGQGPEFLTYFQNEAQLEKSRLLSDRFSAERPKGSFSTLEIQRTEQGDSAMYLCASSLRGQGGVYEQYFGPGTRLTVT.

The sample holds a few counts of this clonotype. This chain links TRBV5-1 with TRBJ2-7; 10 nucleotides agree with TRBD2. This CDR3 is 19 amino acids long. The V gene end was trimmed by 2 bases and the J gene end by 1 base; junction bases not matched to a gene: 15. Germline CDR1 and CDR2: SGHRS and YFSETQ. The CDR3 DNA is TGCGCCAGCAGCTTAGGTCCGGGGACTAGCGTCTTACCTTCCTACGAGCAGTACTTC. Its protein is CASSLGPGTSVLPSYEQYF.

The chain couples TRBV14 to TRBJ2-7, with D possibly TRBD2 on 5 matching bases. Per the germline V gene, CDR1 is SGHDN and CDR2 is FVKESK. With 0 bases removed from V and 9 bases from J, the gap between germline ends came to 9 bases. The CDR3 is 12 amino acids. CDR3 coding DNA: TGTGCCAGCAGCCAAGAGGATCTAGCGCAGTACTTC. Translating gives CASSQEDLAQYF. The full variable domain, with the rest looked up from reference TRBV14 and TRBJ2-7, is EAGVTQFPSHSVIEKGQTVTLRCDPISGHDNLYWYRRVMGKEIKFLLHFVKESKQDESGMPNNRFLAERTGGTYSTLKVQPAELEDSGVYFCASSQEDLAQYFGPGTRLTVT.

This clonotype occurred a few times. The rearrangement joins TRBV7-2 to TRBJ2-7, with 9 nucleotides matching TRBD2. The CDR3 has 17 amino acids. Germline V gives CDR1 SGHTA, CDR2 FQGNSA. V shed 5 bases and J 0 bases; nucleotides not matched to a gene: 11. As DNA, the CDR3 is TGTGCCAGCAGCCTCCTAGCGGGATTAAGCAGCTCCTACGAGCAGTACTTC. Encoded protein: CASSLLAGLSSSYEQYF.

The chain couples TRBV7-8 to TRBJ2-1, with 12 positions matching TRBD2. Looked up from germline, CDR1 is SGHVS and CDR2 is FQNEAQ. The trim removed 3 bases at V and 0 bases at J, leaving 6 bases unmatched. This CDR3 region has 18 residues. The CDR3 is CASSFGLAGSSSYNEQFF. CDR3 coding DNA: TGTGCCAGCAGCTTCGGACTAGCGGGATCGAGCTCCTACAATGAGCAGTTCTTC.

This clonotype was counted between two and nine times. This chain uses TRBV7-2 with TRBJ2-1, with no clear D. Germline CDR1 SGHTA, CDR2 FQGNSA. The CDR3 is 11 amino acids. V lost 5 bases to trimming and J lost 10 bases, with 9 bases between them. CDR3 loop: CASSPLWEQFF. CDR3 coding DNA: TGTGCCAGCAGCCCCCTTTGGGAGCAGTTCTTC.

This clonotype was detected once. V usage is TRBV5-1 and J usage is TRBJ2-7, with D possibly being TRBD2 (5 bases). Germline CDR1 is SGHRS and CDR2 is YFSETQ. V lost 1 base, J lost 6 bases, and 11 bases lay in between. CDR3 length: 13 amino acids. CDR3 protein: CASSLNPAVEQYF. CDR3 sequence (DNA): TGCGCCAGCAGCTTGAATCCAGCGGTCGAGCAGTACTTC.

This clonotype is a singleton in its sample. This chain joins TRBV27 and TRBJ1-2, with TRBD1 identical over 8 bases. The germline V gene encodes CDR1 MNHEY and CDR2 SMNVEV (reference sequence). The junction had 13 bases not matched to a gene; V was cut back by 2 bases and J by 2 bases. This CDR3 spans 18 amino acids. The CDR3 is CASSLNAGGGWWNYGYTF. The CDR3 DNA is TGTGCCAGCAGTTTAAATGCAGGGGGCGGTTGGTGGAACTATGGCTACACCTTC.

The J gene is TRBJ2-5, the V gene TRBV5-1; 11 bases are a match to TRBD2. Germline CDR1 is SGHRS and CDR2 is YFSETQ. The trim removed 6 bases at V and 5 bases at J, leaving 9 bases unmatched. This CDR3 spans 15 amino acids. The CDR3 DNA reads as TGCGCCAGCATGACTAGCGGGAAAGGCCTGGAGACCCAGTACTTC. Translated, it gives CASMTSGKGLETQYF.

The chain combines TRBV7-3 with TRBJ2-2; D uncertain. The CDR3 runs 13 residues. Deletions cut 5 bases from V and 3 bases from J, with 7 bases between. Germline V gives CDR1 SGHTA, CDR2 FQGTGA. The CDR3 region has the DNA TGTGCCAGCAGCCCACGTTACACCGGGGAGCTGTTTTTT. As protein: CASSPRYTGELFF.

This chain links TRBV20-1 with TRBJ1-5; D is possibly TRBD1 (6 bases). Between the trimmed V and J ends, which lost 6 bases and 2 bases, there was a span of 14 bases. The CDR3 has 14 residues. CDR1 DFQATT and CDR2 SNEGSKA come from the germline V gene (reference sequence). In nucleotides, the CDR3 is TGCAGTGCCCAACACAGGGTGGGCAATCAGCCCCAGCATTTT. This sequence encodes CSAQHRVGNQPQHF.

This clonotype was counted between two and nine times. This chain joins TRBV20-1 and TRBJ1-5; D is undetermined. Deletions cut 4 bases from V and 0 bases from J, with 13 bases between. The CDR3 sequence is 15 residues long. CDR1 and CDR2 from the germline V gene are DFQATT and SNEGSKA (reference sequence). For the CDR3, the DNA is TGCAGTGCTACCTCGGCCGGGCATAGCAATCAGCCCCAGCATTTT. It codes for CSATSAGHSNQPQHF.

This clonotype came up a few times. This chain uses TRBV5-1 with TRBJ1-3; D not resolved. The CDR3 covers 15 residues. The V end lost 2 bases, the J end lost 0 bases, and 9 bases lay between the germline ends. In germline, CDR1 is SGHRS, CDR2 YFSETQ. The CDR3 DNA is TGCGCCAGCAGCTTCTCCCCAAGCTCTGGAAACACCATATATTTT. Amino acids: CASSFSPSSGNTIYF.

Here the CDR3 reads CSARDRRTSGNTGELFF. The CDR3 DNA is TGCAGTGCTAGAGATCGGAGGACTAGCGGGAACACCGGGGAGCTGTTTTTT. This chain links TRBV20-1 with TRBJ2-2; TRBD2 matches 10 bases. Germline loops: CDR1 DFQATT, CDR2 SNEGSKA (reference sequence). This CDR3 contains 17 residues. After removal of 0 bases from V and 1 base from J, the junction contained 5 bases not matched to a gene.

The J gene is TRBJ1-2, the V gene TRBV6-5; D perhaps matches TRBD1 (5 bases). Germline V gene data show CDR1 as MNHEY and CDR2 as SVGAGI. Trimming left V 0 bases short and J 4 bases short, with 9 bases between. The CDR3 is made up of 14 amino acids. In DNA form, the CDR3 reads TGTGCCAGCAGTTACTCGACTGGGGGCTATGGCTACACCTTC. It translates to CASSYSTGGYGYTF.

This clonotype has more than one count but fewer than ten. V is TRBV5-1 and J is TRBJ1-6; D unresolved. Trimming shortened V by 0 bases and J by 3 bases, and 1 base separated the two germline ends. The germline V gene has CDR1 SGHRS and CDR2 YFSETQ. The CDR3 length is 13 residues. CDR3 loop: CASSLVYNSPLHF. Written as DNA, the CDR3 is TGCGCCAGCAGCTTGGTCTATAATTCACCCCTCCACTTT. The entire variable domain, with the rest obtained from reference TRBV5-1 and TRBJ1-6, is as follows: KAGVTQTPRYLIKTRGQQVTLSCSPISGHRSVSWYQQTPGQGLQFLFEYFSETQRNKGNFPGRFSGRQFSNSRSEMNVSTLELGDSALYLCASSLVYNSPLHFGNGTRLTVT.

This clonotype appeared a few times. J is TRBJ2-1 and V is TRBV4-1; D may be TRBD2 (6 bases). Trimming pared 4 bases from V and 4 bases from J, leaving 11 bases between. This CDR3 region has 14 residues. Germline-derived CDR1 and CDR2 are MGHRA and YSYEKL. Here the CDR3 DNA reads TGCGCCAGCAGCCGGGAGGTCTTTTACAATGAGCAGTTCTTC. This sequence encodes CASSREVFYNEQFF.

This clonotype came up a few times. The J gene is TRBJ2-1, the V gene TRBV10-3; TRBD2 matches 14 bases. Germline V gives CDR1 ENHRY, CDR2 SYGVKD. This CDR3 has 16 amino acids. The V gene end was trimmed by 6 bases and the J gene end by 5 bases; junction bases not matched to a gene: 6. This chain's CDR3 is CAISAGLAGENNEQFF. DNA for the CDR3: TGTGCCATCAGCGCGGGACTAGCGGGAGAGAACAATGAGCAGTTCTTC.

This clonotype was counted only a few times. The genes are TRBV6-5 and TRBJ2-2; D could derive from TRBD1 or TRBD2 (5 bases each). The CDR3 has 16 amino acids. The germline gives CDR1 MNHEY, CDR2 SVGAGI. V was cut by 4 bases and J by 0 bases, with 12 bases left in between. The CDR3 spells CASSWSTGPNTGELFF. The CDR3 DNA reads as TGTGCCAGCAGTTGGTCGACGGGACCGAACACCGGGGAGCTGTTTTTT.

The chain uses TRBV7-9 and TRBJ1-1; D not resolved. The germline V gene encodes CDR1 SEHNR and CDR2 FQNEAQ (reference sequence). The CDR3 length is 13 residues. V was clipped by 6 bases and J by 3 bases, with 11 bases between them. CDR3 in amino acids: CASRRGVDTEAFF. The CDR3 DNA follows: TGTGCCAGCAGGAGAGGAGTAGACACTGAAGCTTTCTTT. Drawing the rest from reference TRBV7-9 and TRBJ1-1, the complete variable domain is DTGVSQNPRHKITKRGQNVTFRCDPISEHNRLYWYRQTLGQGPEFLTYFQNEAQLEKSRLLSDRFSAERPKGSFSTLEIQRTEQGDSAMYLCASRRGVDTEAFFGQGTRLTVV.